One and the same sample provided the 8 T cell receptor beta chains below, sequenced in a study of blood T cell repertoires in COVID-19 (TCRdb year 2020). The receptor library was made with the immunoSEQ multiplex PCR assay. TCRdb's version of the immuneACCESS table is confined to in-frame rearrangements and falls short of the full clone set. An unresolved V gene accounts for under half of the shortfall where checked; the remainder is of unknown origin. For this sample the table gives 230,000 or so clones, of which about 86% were detected only once. About 3.4% of the sample lies in the top ten. Sample: PBMCs or T cells enriched from blood (not recorded which). The receptors come from a man aged 50-60 years who had recovered from COVID-19.

The chain employs TRBV19 and TRBJ1-3; D is possibly TRBD1 (6 bases). Trimming took 7 bases from V and 0 from J, leaving 13 bases between them. There are 15 residues in the CDR3. Germline V CDR1 and CDR2: LNHDA, SQIVND (reference sequence). This CDR3 reads CASTQGLVSGNTIYF. For the CDR3, the DNA is TGTGCCAGTACCCAGGGGCTGGTCTCTGGAAACACCATATATTTT.

V is TRBV5-1 and J is TRBJ2-7, with 10 bases fitting TRBD1. In germline, CDR1 is SGHRS, CDR2 YFSETQ. The V gene end was trimmed by 7 bases and the J gene end by 3 bases; junction bases not matched to a gene: 7. The length of the CDR3 is 14 residues. CDR3 coding DNA: TGCGCCAGCGGGAGCGGACAGGGGGACTACGAGCAGTACTTC. It codes for CASGSGQGDYEQYF.

The V gene is TRBV10-2, the J gene TRBJ2-5; 7 nucleotides align to TRBD1. Germline V gene lookup returns CDR1 WSHSY and CDR2 SAAADI. Trimming removed 5 bases from V and 3 bases from J; junction bases left unmatched: 9. The CDR3 has 15 amino acids. CDR3 loop: CASSTQGSVKETQYF. CDR3 nucleotide sequence: TGCGCCAGCAGTACACAGGGGAGTGTCAAAGAGACCCAGTACTTC.

The chain links TRBV13 to TRBJ2-2, with 7 bases identical to TRBD1. The CDR3 contains 14 residues. Germline loops: CDR1 PRHDT, CDR2 FYEKMQ (reference sequence). V was pared by 5 bases and J by 5 bases, with 5 bases of the junction left unmatched. The CDR3 protein is CASSIGQETGELFF. DNA of the CDR3: TGTGCCAGCAGCATCGGACAGGAGACCGGGGAGCTGTTTTTT.

V gene TRBV6-5 combines with J gene TRBJ1-2; no definite D call. The CDR3 loop spans 12 amino acids. CDR1 and CDR2 (germline): MNHEY, SVGAGI. Trimming took 6 bases from V and 13 from J, leaving 18 bases between them. The CDR3 here is CASSSPQWRFTF. The CDR3 DNA is TGTGCCAGCAGCTCGCCGCAATGGCGGTTCACCTTC.

The chain is built from TRBV5-5 and TRBJ1-2; 7 nucleotides agree with TRBD1. The CDR3 extends over 13 amino acids. The V gene end was trimmed by 1 base and the J gene end by 8 bases; junction bases not matched to a gene: 5. CDR1 and CDR2 (germline): SGHKS, YYEKEE (reference sequence). DNA of the CDR3: TGTGCCAGCAGCTTGCGGCAGGGGGACGGCTACACCTTC. Its translation: CASSLRQGDGYTF.

The chain couples TRBV12-3 or TRBV12-4 to TRBJ2-7, with D possibly matching TRBD1 (5 bases). V lost 6 bases and J lost 4, with 13 bases in between. The CDR3 spans 13 residues. In nucleotides, the CDR3 is TGTGCCAGCAGCCTCCAGGGCGCTTACGAGCAGTACTTC. Its protein product is CASSLQGAYEQYF.

The chain has TRBV18 and TRBJ1-1, with 7 bases lining up with TRBD1. This CDR3 comprises 13 residues. The V gene end was trimmed by 4 bases and the J gene end by 1 base; junction bases not matched to a gene: 0. Germline CDR1 KGHSH, CDR2 LQKENI. CDR3 residues: CASSRTGNTEAFF. The CDR3 coding sequence is TGTGCCAGCTCACGGACAGGGAACACTGAAGCTTTCTTT.